Included here is one T cell receptor beta chain sequence, with context. This record comes from a study of cytomegalovirus exposure and HLA in healthy donors. The CDR3 consists of 15 residues. Germline V gene sequence: CDR1 SEHNR, CDR2 FQNEAQ (reference sequence). With 3 bases removed from V and 0 bases from J, the gap between germline ends came to 8 bases. TCRdb's copy holds only in-frame clones and misses some; the assay was immunoSEQ multiplex PCR. The data show approximately 220,000 clones, with about 89% seen just once and approximately 1% held by the top ten. The specimen sequenced was PBMCs. The receptor was isolated from a woman younger than 35 in good health and CMV-seronegative. This chain connects TRBV7-9 to TRBJ1-4; D gene uncertain. The DNA of the CDR3 is TGTGCCAGCAGCTTCCGACTAACAACTAATGAAAAACTGTTTTTT. It codes for CASSFRLTTNEKLFF.